This T cell receptor (beta chain) is drawn from a study of identical twins. Study-wide points: The presence of invariant MAIT and iNKT cells could partly confound analyses of zero-insertion sequences. Out-of-frame sharing of TCR alpha in monozygotic twins was underestimated by models. Insertions ran lower in abundant cord blood beta clonotypes, though not in memory repertoires.

CDR3 length: 17 amino acids. Germline CDR1 and CDR2: MNHEY and SVGAGI. After removal of 0 bases from V and 2 bases from J, the junction contained 8 bases not matched to a gene. Template switching added a universal primer binding site, and final cDNA carried unique molecular identifiers. TCRdb processed the 5' RACE reads anew with MiXCR; each CDR3 protein has one entry. The sample has roughly 700,000 distinct CDR3 sequences; 8.5% to 9% are singletons. This clonotype was seen at least ten times. What it binds is not known. The sample was also linked to a second study, of yellow fever vaccine responses in identical twins.

The TCR sequence derives from a young woman in good health. The sequencing sample was made of PBMCs. V gene TRBV6-5 combines with J gene TRBJ2-3; 7 nucleotides align to TRBD1. CDR3 sequence: CASSYSGSGQTTDTQYF. The CDR3 coding sequence is TGTGCCAGCAGTTACTCTGGATCGGGACAGACCACAGATACGCAGTATTTT.